Reported below is one T cell receptor beta chain. Method: immunoSEQ multiplex PCR; TCRdb's copy keeps in-frame clones and lacks some. Among about 44,000 clones listed, roughly 92% were seen once. The germline gives CDR1 SGHNT, CDR2 YYREEE (reference sequence). V shed 3 bases, J shed 3 bases, and the junction held 5 bases outside the gene matches. The CDR3 runs to 15 residues. The sample belongs to a study of T cell changes during pregnancy in multiple sclerosis. The sample here was CD4+ T cells from peripheral blood mononuclear cells, taken in the first trimester of pregnancy. The TCR was taken from a female donor with multiple sclerosis, enrolled in a pregnancy study. The chain employs TRBV5-4 and TRBJ2-7; 11 bases match TRBD2. CDR3 DNA sequence: TGTGCCAGCAGCTCGGGACTAGCGGCCGTCTACGAGCAGTACTTC. This encodes CASSSGLAAVYEQYF.